This TCR beta chain is from a study of vaccination and CD4 T cells after COVID-19. Study-wide points: Median roughly 90% of reactive clones detected in convalescent patients emerged only post-vaccination.

Via MiXCR, TCRdb re-called the PCR reads, giving one row per CDR3 protein. The top ten clones hold about 1.1% of a sample with 15,000 to 20,000 distinct CDR3 sequences, 60% of them seen once. As regards this clonotype: Its antigen is as yet unknown.

Germline V gene sequence: CDR1 LNHDA, CDR2 SQIVND (reference sequence). This CDR3 is 15 amino acids long. Trimming removed 10 bases at V and 0 bases at J, with 17 bases between. The rearrangement links TRBV19 to TRBJ2-3; perhaps D is TRBD1 or TRBD2 (5 bases each). This sample comprised CD4+ T cells from blood, obtained after SARS-CoV-2 vaccination. This sequence originates from a human donor who had recovered from COVID-19. The CDR3 is CATATRDPSTDTQYF. DNA for the CDR3: TGTGCCACCGCGACCCGGGACCCTAGCACAGATACGCAGTATTTT.